The present entry profiles one T cell receptor beta chain with its context. Its antigen is still unknown. This could be a read error, since a much larger clone is one nucleotide away. HTBI primers from iRepertoire and Arm-PCR of CDR3 regions yielded the TCR beta libraries. Via MiXCR, TCRdb re-called the multiplex PCR reads, giving one row per CDR3 protein. The sample shows under 700,000 distinct CDR3 sequences, about 16% of them seen only once. This sample is part of a study of regulatory T cells in long-lasting Graves disease. Findings and limits, study-wide: Persistent Graves' patients possessed reduced TCR diversity relative to recently diagnosed ones.

Noted time point: newly diagnosed GD, antithyroid drugs for less than 3 months. Extracted RNA from PBMCs served as the source of the TCR library. Into tubes containing EDTA, approximately 9.4 milliliters of peripheral blood were drawn. The CDR3 has 11 residues. From germline, CDR1 is MNHEY and CDR2 SMNVEV (reference sequence). Deletions cut 5 bases from V and 5 bases from J, with 7 bases between. These data also formed part of another study, on T cells in Graves' hyperthyroidism and ophthalmopathy. Per that study: The HTBI primer set drove a first-round RT-PCR of the TCR CDR3.

This sequence was found in a middle-aged woman with Graves disease. This chain connects TRBV27 to TRBJ2-7, with D perhaps TRBD1 (5 bases). The source material was peripheral blood mononuclear cells (PBMCs), sampled at new diagnosis, from a patient treated with antithyroid drugs. DNA for the CDR3: TGTGCCAGCAGTACAGGAAACGAGCAGTACTTC. Translating gives CASSTGNEQYF.